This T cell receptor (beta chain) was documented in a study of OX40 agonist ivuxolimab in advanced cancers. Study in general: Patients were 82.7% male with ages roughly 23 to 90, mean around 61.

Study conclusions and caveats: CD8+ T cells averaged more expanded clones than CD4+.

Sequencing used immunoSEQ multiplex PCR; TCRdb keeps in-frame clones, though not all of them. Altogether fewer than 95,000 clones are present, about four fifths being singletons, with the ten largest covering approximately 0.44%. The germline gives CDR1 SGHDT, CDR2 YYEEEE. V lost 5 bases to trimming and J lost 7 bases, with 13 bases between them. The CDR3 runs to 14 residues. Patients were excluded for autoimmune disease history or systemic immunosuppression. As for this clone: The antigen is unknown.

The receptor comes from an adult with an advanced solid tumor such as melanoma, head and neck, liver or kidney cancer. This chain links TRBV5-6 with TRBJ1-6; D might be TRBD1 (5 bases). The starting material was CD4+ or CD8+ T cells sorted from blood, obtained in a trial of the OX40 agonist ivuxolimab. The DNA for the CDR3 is TGTGCCAGCAGTCCGGGACGTAGAAATTCACCCCTCCACTTT. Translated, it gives CASSPGRRNSPLHF.